The clone carrying this TCR beta chain was seen more than once but under ten times. TCRdb reanalysed the 5' RACE reads using MiXCR and keeps one entry per CDR3 protein. The sample lists tens of thousands of distinct CDR3 sequences, around 26% occurring once. This CDR3 contains 16 residues. Germline trimming cut 0 bases from V and 7 bases from J; bases unmatched to any gene: 9. The chain combines TRBV12-3 or TRBV12-4 with TRBJ1-3; 7 bases agree with TRBD1. Input material: tumor-infiltrating memory CD4+ T cells sorted from the breast tumor. Specified subset: memory CD4+ T cells, CD4+CD45RO+CD25-. The clonotype was recovered from a female donor with breast cancer. Written as DNA, the CDR3 is TGTGCCAGCAGTTTAGCGCTGTTAAGGGGGCGTAACACCATATATTTT. Protein: CASSLALLRGRNTIYF.